This T cell receptor beta chain came from a study of blood T cell repertoires in COVID-19. Looking at the study overall: Italy, Spain and the United States were the sources of the convalescent and acute COVID-19 samples. Sources were T cells, B-cell-depleted T cells, or PBMCs; the material itself was cDNA or gDNA.

Per the original methods: It was from reference gene primer amplification that nucleated cell counts were estimated. TCRdb keeps only in-frame clones here, not all; method: immunoSEQ multiplex PCR. That table gives V, J and clone size, and the DNA gave D and trimming. Of about 210,000 clones listed, less than 90% are singletons. This CDR3 is built from 14 residues. The germline V and J ends were trimmed by 3 bases and 3 bases, with 11 bases remaining between them. Per the germline V gene, CDR1 is SNHLY and CDR2 is FYNNEI. Seattle enrolled patients during active infection and tracked them longitudinally.

The gene calls are TRBV2 and TRBJ1-1; no firm D call. The specimen sequenced was peripheral blood. This clonotype was sampled from a woman at least 80 years old with COVID-19, enrolled during active disease. The CDR3 DNA sequence: TGTGCCAGCAGTGAGGTGGAGGGTTACACTGAAGCTTTCTTT. It codes for CASSEVEGYTEAFF. Combining the CDR3 with reference TRBV2 and TRBJ1-1 gives the whole variable domain EPEVTQTPSHQVTQMGQEVILRCVPISNHLYFYWYRQILGQKVEFLVSFYNNEISEKSEIFDDQFSVERPDGSNFTLKIRSTKLEDSAMYFCASSEVEGYTEAFFGQGTRLTVV.